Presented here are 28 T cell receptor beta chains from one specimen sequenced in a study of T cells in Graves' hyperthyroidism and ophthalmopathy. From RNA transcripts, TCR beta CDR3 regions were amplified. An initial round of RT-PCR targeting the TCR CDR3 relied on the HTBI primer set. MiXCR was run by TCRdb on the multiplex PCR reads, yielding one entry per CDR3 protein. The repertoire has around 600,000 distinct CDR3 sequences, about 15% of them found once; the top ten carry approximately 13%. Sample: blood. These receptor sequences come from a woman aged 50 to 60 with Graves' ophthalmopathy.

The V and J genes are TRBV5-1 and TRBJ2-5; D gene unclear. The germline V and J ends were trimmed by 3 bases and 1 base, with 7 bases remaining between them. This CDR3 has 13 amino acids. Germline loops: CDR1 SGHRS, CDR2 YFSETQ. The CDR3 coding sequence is TGCGCCAGCAGCTCCCGTCCCCAAGAGACCCAGTACTTC. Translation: CASSSRPQETQYF.

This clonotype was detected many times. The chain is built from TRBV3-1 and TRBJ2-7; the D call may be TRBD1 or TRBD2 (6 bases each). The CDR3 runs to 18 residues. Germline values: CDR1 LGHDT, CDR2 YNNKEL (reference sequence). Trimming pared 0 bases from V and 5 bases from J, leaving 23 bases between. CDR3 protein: CASSQDEFRLGGTDEQYF. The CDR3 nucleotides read TGTGCCAGCAGCCAAGATGAATTTCGACTAGGGGGGACGGACGAGCAGTACTTC.

This chain's CDR3 is CASSLDRFRSPLHF. The CDR3 DNA follows: TGTGCCAGCTCACTAGACCGATTTAGGTCACCCCTCCACTTT. The rearrangement uses TRBV18 and TRBJ1-6; D is ambiguous. The CDR3 totals 14 residues. Germline assignment: CDR1 KGHSH and CDR2 LQKENI. V was clipped by 4 bases and J by 10 bases, with 14 bases between them. Full variable domain (missing parts from reference TRBV18 and TRBJ1-6): NAGVMQNPRHLVRRRGQEARLRCSPMKGHSHVYWYRQLPEEGLKFMVYLQKENIIDESGMPKERFSAEFPKEGPSILRIQQVVRGDSAAYFCASSLDRFRSPLHFGNGTRLTVT.

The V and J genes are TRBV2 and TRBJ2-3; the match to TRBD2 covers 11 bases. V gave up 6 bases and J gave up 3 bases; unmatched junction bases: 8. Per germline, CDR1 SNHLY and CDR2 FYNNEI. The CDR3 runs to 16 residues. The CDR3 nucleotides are TGTGCCAGCAGAGAACTAGCGGGAGAGCTTACAGATACGCAGTATTTT. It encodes CASRELAGELTDTQYF.

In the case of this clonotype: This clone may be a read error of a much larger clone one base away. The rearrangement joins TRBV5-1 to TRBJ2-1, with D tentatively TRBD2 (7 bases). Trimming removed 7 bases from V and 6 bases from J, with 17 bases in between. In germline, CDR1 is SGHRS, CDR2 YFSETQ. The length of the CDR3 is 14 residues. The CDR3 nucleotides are TGCGCCAGCGGCTCGCTGGGAGGGGGCAATGAGCAGTTCTTC. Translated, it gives CASGSLGGGNEQFF.

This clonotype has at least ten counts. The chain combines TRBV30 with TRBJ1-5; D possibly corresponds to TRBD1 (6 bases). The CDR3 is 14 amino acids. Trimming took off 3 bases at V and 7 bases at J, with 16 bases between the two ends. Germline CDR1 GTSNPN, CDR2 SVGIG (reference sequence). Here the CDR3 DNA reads TGTGCCTGGAGCCAGGGGTATGAGGGCCAGCCCCAGCATTTT. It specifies CAWSQGYEGQPQHF. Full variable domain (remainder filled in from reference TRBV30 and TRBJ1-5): SQTIHQWPATLVQPVGSPLSLECTVEGTSNPNLYWYRQAAGRGLQLLFYSVGIGQISSEVPQNLSASRPQDRQFILSSKKLLLSDSGFYLCAWSQGYEGQPQHFGDGTRLSIL.

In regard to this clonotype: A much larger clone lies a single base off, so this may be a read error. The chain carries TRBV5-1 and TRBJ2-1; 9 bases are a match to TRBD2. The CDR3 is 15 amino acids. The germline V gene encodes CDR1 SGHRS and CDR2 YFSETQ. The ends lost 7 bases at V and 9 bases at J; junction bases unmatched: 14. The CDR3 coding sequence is TGCGCCAGCGGCGTGCGGGAGGGCCCCCAAGGTGAGCAGTTCTTC. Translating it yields CASGVREGPQGEQFF.

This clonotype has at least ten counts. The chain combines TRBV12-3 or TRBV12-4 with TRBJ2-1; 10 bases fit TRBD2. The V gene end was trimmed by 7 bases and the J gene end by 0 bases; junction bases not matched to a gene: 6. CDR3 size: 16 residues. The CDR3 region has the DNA TGTGCCAGCAACCTACTAGCGGGGATCTCCTACAATGAGCAGTTCTTC. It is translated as CASNLLAGISYNEQFF.

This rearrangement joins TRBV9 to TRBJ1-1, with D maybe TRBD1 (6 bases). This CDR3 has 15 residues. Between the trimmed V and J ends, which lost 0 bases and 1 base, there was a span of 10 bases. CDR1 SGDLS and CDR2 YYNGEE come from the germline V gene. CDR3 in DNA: TGTGCCAGCAGCGTAGGCCCGGGGGCGAACACTGAAGCTTTCTTT. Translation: CASSVGPGANTEAFF.

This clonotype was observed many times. The CDR3 DNA follows: TGTGCCAGCAGTTTCAAGACAGGGTCTGGCTACACCTTC. Protein product: CASSFKTGSGYTF. V is TRBV12-3 or TRBV12-4 and J is TRBJ1-2; 7 bases agree with TRBD1. V was pared by 3 bases and J by 7 bases, with 5 bases of the junction left unmatched. The CDR3 is 13 amino acids.

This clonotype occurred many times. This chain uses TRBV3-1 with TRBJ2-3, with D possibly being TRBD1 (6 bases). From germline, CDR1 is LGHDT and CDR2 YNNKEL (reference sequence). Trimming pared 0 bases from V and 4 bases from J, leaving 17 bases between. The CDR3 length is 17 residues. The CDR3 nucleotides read TGTGCCAGCAGCCAAGACAGGTTCAGGGGTAGTCCAGATACGCAGTATTTT. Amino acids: CASSQDRFRGSPDTQYF.

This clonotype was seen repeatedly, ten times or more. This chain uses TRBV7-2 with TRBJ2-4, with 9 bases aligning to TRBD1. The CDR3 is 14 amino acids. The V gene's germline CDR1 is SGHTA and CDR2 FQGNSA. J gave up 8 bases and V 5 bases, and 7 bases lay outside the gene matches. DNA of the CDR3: TGTGCCAGCAGCCGGGGACAGGGTCGGGACATTCAGTACTTC. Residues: CASSRGQGRDIQYF.

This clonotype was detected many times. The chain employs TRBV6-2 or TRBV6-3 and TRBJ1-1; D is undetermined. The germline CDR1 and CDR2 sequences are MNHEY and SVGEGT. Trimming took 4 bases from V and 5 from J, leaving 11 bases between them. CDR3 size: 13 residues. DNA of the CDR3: TGTGCCAGCAGTTGGGAGGTAAGAACTGAAGCTTTCTTT. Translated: CASSWEVRTEAFF.

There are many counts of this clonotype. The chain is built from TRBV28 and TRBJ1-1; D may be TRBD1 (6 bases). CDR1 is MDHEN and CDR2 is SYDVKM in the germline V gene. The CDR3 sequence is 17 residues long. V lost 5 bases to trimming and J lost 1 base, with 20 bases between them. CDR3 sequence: CASSLRQARARNTEAFF. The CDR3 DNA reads TGTGCCAGCAGTCTCCGACAGGCCCGGGCGCGGAACACTGAAGCTTTCTTT.

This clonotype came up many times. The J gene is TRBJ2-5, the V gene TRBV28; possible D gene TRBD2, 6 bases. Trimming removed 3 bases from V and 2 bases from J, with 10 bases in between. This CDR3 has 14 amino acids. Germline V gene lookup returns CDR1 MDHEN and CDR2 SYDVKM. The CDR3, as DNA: TGTGCCAGCAGTTTTCGGGGGACTCAAGAGACCCAGTACTTC. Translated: CASSFRGTQETQYF.

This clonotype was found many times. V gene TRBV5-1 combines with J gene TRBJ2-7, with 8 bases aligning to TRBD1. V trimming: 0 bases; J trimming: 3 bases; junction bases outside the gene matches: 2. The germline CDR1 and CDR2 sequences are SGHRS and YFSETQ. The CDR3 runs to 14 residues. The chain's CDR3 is CASSLVGQGYEQYF. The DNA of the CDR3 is TGCGCCAGCAGCTTGGTAGGACAGGGCTACGAGCAGTACTTC. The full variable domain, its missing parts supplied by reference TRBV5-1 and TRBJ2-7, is KAGVTQTPRYLIKTRGQQVTLSCSPISGHRSVSWYQQTPGQGLQFLFEYFSETQRNKGNFPGRFSGRQFSNSRSEMNVSTLELGDSALYLCASSLVGQGYEQYFGPGTRLTVT.

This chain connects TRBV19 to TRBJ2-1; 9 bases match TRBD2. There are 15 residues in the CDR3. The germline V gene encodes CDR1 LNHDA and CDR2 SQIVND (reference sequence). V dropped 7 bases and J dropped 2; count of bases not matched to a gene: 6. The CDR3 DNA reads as TGTGCCAGTAACACAGCGGGAGGTACCTACAATGAGCAGTTCTTC. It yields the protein CASNTAGGTYNEQFF.

The CDR3 sequence: CASSLVGGAGEQFF. As DNA, the CDR3 is TGTGCCAGCAGTTTGGTCGGGGGGGCGGGGGAGCAGTTCTTC. V usage is TRBV12-3 or TRBV12-4 and J usage is TRBJ2-1; 8 positions agree with TRBD2. CDR3 length: 14 residues. V trimming: 3 bases; J trimming: 10 bases; junction bases outside the gene matches: 8.

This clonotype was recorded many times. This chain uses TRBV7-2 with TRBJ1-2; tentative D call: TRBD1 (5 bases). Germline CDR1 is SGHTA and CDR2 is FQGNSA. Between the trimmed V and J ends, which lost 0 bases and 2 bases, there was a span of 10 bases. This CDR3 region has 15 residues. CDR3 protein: CASSLAGTPNYGYTF. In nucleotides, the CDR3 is TGTGCCAGCAGCTTAGCCGGGACCCCAAACTATGGCTACACCTTC.

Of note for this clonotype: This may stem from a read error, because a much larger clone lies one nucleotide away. CDR3 sequence (DNA): TGTGCCAGCAGGAGGACTAGTCACACCGGGGAGCTGCTTTTT. It is translated as CASRRTSHTGELLF. The rearrangement uses TRBV12-3 or TRBV12-4 and TRBJ2-2, with 7 bases aligning to TRBD2. The CDR3 contains 14 residues.

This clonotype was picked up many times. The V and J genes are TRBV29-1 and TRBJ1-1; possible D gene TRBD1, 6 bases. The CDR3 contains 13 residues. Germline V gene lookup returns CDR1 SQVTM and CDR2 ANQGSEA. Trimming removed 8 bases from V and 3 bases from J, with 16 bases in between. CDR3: CSLWGGADTEAFF. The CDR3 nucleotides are TGCAGCCTATGGGGGGGCGCGGACACTGAAGCTTTCTTT.

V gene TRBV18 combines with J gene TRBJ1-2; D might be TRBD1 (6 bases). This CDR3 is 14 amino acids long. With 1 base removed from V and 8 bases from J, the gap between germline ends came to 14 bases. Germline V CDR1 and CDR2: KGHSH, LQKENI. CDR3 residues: CASSPRRGAWGYTF. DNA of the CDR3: TGTGCCAGCTCACCACGAAGGGGGGCTTGGGGCTACACCTTC.

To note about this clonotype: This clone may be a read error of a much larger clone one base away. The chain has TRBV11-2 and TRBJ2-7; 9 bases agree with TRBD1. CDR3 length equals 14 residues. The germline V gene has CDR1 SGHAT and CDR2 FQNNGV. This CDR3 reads CANSYGQGNYEQYF. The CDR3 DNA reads TGTGCCAACAGCTACGGACAGGGGAACTACGAGCAGTACTTC.

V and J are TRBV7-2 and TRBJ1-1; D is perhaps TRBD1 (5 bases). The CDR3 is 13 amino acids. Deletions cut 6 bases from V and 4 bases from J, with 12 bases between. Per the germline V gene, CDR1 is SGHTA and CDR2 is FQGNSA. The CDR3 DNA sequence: TGTGCCAGCAGTAATGGACAAAGCACTGAAGCTTTCTTT. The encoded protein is CASSNGQSTEAFF.

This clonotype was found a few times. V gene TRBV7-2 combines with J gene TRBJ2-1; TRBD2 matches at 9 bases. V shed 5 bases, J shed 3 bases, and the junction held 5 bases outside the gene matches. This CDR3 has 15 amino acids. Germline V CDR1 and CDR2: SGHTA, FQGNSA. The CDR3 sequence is CASSPRAGGYNEQFF. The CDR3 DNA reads TGTGCCAGCAGCCCTCGAGCGGGAGGCTACAATGAGCAGTTCTTC.

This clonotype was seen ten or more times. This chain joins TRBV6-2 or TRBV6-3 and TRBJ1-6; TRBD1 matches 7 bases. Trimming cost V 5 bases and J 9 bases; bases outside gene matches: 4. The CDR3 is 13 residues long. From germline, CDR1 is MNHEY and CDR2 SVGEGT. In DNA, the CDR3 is TGTGCCAGCAGTGGACAGGAAAGTTCACCCCTCCACTTT. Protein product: CASSGQESSPLHF.

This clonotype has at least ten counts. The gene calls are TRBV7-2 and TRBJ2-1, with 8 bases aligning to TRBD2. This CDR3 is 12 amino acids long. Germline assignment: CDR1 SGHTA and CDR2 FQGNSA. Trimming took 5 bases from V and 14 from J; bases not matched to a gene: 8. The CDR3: CASSGSGTREFF. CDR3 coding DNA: TGTGCCAGCAGCGGCTCCGGGACTAGAGAGTTCTTC.

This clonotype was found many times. The CDR3 DNA sequence: TGTGCCAGCAGTTTAGACGGGGGGCGCAATCAGCCCCAGCATTTT. Translating it yields CASSLDGGRNQPQHF. The chain has TRBV12-3 or TRBV12-4 and TRBJ1-5, with D maybe TRBD1 (6 bases). The length of the CDR3 is 15 residues. Trimming cost V 1 base and J 2 bases, with 9 bases left between them.